This T cell receptor (delta chain) emerged from a study of γδ T cells in repeated Plasmodium falciparum infection (dated by TCRdb to the early 2020s). For context, the study as a whole: The natural-infection arm enrolled Malian children exposed to intense seasonal malaria transmission and compared the Malian children with Australian children matched for age and gender. Four controlled human malaria infections were administered to several malaria-naive U.S. adults over around 600 days by bites from P. falciparum NF54-infected Anopheles stephensi mosquitoes. Samples were collected from controlled-infection subjects at baseline, immediately before selected infections, and 21 days after each infection. The gammadelta TCR repertoires from Mali were analysed in two ways: cross-sectionally during periods with no transmission, and longitudinally across episodes of acute febrile malaria. In the study, the shaping of the human gammadelta T cell repertoire by repeated Plasmodium falciparum infection was examined using natural infection in Mali and controlled human malaria infection.

Library preparation was by multiplex PCR. Sequencing was performed on an Illumina MiSeq. From each sorted gammadelta T cell sample, both TCR gamma (TRG) and TCR delta (TRD) chains were sequenced. The study's own analysis went as follows. The repertoire analyses drew on clonotype tree plots, the accumulated frequency of the top 20 clonotypes, and diversity index (DI) and D75 metrics. Clones were re-identified by TCRdb from the public reads with CATT, and rows with the same DNA were merged. These V and J calls are TCRdb output, not the study's own analysis. The sample table shows more than 45,000 delta-chain clones, and around 1.8% are seen once. The top ten clones comprise 14% to 15% of the sample. What the work shows at the level of the full study, not this receptor alone: The controlled-infection cohort was small, limiting analysis of inter-individual variability in gammadelta T cell responses. Generalizability was limited because the Malian cohort was drawn from a small rural village of predominantly one ethnic group. Compared with the repertoires of Australian children, the Vdelta2-negative gammadelta TCR repertoires of Malian children appeared more clonally expanded, less diverse and less shared. Across time and infection, the Vgamma9/Vdelta2+ TCR repertoires showed a highly stable polyclonal makeup, with many TCRgamma sequences overlapping between individuals. In Vdelta2-negative, largely Vdelta1+, gammadelta TCR repertoires, repeated controlled infections appeared to drive waves of new clonotype selection.

The CDR3 has 24 amino acids, counting the end cysteine and phenylalanine. Kept here is only the CDR3 DNA, which spans 72 bases and is read in frame from base 1. Germline trimming: 4 bases from V, 3 bases from J; junction bases outside gene matches: 29. The CDR1 and CDR2 encoded by the germline V gene are TSWWSYY and QGS. This clone occurred many times. There is no known antigen for this receptor. No much larger clone is present one base from it, and per-base qualities are unavailable. Vgamma9/Vdelta2+ and Vdelta2-negative gammadelta T cell populations were flow-sorted from peripheral blood mononuclear cells for bulk TCR repertoire analysis.

Sequencing was done on a sample of gamma-delta T cells from blood. The TCR sequence derives from a pool of human donors (malaria-infected and uninfected, not separated). The rearranged chain carries TRDV1 and TRDJ1; 13 of the junction bases match TRDD3. CDR3 loop: CALGGTARLRTVLGDTRIPDKLIF. The DNA sequence is TGTGCTCTTGGGGGAACTGCACGCCTACGTACCGTACTGGGGGATACGCGTATTCCCGATAAACTCATCTTT.